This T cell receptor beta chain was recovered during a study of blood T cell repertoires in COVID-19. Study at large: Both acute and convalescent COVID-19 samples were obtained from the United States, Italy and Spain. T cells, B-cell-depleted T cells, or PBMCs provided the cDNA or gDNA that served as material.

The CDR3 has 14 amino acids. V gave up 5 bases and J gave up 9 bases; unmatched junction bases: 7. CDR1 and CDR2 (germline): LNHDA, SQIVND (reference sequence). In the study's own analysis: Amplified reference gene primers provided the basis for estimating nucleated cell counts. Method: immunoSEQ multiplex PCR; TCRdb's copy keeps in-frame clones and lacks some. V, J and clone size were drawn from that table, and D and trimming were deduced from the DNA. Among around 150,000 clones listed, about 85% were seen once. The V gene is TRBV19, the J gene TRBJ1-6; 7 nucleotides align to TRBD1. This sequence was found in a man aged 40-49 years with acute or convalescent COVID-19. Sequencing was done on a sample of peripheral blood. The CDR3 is CASSEDRESSPLHF. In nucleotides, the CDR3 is TGTGCCAGTAGTGAAGACAGGGAATCTTCACCCCTCCACTTT.